The 4 T cell receptor beta chains reported below all come from one sample, sequenced in a study of T cells in tuberculosis (dated by TCRdb to the late 2010s). Library prep was done by the immunoSEQ multiplex PCR assay. TCRdb retrieved this table from immuneACCESS and kept in-frame rearrangements only. Not all clones are present; in checked studies, unresolved V genes account for under half, and no reason is known for the remainder. Present in this sample are around 39,000 clones, roughly 92% of which were seen just once. 5.5% to 8% of the sample rests with the top ten. The sample was PBMCs. These receptors came from a donor aged 10 to 29 with latent tuberculosis or without tuberculosis infection.

The V call is TRBV7-2, the J call TRBJ1-2; weak D call: TRBD1 (5 bases). Germline V gene sequence: CDR1 SGHTA, CDR2 FQGNSA. V was clipped by 1 base and J by 4 bases, with 10 bases between them. The CDR3 contains 14 residues. The CDR3 bases are TGTGCCAGCAGCTTAGATGACAGCCTCTATGGCTACACCTTC. Protein sequence: CASSLDDSLYGYTF.

The chain has TRBV9 and TRBJ2-1; 8 bases are a match to TRBD2. The CDR3 has 14 amino acids. The germline CDR1 and CDR2 sequences are SGDLS and YYNGEE. V was pared by 4 bases and J by 4 bases, with 4 bases of the junction left unmatched. CDR3 in amino acids: CASSTRGGYNEQFF. The CDR3 nucleotides read TGTGCCAGCAGCACCCGGGGGGGATACAATGAGCAGTTCTTC.

This chain links TRBV6-1 with TRBJ1-2, with D perhaps TRBD1 (6 bases). The CDR3 contains 13 residues. The germline V gene encodes CDR1 MNHNS and CDR2 SASEGT. V shed 6 bases and J shed 4 bases, with 12 bases lying between them. The CDR3 region is CASRPDRSYGYTF. CDR3 coding DNA: TGTGCCAGCAGGCCCGACAGGTCCTATGGCTACACCTTC.

A word on this clone: One end of the junction varies from germline; a read error may be responsible. The rearrangement joins TRBV7-8 to TRBJ1-2; perhaps TRBD1 as D (6 bases). Germline V lookup: CDR1 SGHVS, CDR2 FQNEAQ. CDR3 length: 11 amino acids. The CDR3 is CASSLDRAYSF. CDR3 sequence (DNA): TGTGCCAGCAGCTTAGACAGGGCCTACTCCTTC. Based on the CDR3 plus reference TRBV7-8 and TRBJ1-2, the full variable domain is GAGVSQSPRYKVAKRGQDVALRCDPISGHVSLFWYQQALGQGPEFLTYFQNEAQLDKSGLPSDRFFAERPEGSVSTLKIQRTQQEDSAVYLCASSLDRAYSFGSGTRLTVV.